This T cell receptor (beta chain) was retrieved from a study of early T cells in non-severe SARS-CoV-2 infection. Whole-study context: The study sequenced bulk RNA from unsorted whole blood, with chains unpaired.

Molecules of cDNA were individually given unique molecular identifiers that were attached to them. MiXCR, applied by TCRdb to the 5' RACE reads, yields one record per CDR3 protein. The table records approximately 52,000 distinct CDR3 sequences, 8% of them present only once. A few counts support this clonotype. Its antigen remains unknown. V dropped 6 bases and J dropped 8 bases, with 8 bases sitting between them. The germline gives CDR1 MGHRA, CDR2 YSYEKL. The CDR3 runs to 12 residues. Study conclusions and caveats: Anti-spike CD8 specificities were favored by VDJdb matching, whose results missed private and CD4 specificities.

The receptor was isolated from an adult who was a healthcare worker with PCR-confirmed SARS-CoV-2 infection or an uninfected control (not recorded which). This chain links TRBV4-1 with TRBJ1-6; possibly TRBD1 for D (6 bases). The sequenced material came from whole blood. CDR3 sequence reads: CASREGDSPLHF. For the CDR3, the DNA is TGCGCCAGCAGAGAGGGGGATTCACCCCTCCACTTT.